This T cell receptor (beta chain) was captured in a study of T cell clones after liver transplantation. The method was immunoSEQ multiplex PCR; TCRdb's version includes in-frame clones alone and lacks a portion of them. The sample lists tens of thousands of clones; 70% to 80% were seen once. This TCR derives from a human donor who received a liver transplant. The sample was CD4+ T cells from blood, taken before liver transplant.

The CDR3 is CASSPGTSGGVTQYF. CDR3 nucleotides: TGCGCCAGCAGCCCCGGGACTAGCGGGGGGGTTACGCAGTATTTT. The chain carries TRBV5-1 and TRBJ2-3; the match to TRBD2 covers 16 bases. The CDR3 runs 15 residues. Germline CDR1 SGHRS, CDR2 YFSETQ. V lost 4 bases, J lost 8 bases, and 4 bases stayed unmatched.